Listed below are T cell receptor beta chains from one sample, sequenced in a study of CD8 T cells in Susac syndrome. TCRdb independently ran MiXCR on the immunoSEQ multiplex PCR reads; one entry per CDR3 protein. The sample has about 280,000 distinct CDR3 sequences; approximately 85% are singletons. The sequenced sample consisted of CD8+ T cells from PBMCs. The source is a human donor with multiple sclerosis. Both conserved end residues are part of each CDR3. Each record gives: clone size, D gene, V gene, J gene, CDR3 DNA, CDR3 protein. D genes are given only for firm matches. Clone size is shown for a subset of rows, as once, few, many or a class of expanded clone.

abundance: -
d_gene: TRBD1
v_gene: TRBV7-9
j_gene: TRBJ2-7
CDR3nt: TGTGCCAGCAGCTTAGGGGACAGGGTCGACGAGCAGTACTTC
CDR3aa: CASSLGDRVDEQYF

abundance: -
d_gene: TRBD1
v_gene: TRBV11-2
j_gene: TRBJ2-1
CDR3nt: TGTGCCAGCAGCCCTAAATGGGGACAGAGCTACAATGAGCAGTTCTTC
CDR3aa: CASSPKWGQSYNEQFF

abundance: -
d_gene: -
v_gene: TRBV6-5
j_gene: TRBJ1-5
CDR3nt: TGTGCCAGCAGTTACTTGGGGCCAAATCAGCCCCAGCATTTT
CDR3aa: CASSYLGPNQPQHF

abundance: -
d_gene: TRBD2
v_gene: TRBV30
j_gene: TRBJ2-7
CDR3nt: TGTGCCGGCTCTAGCGGGGGGTCCTACGAGCAGTACTTC
CDR3aa: CAGSSGGSYEQYF

abundance: -
d_gene: TRBD1
v_gene: TRBV7-9
j_gene: TRBJ1-2
CDR3nt: TGTGCCAGCACCACAGGGGTCGGTGGACTCTATGGCTACACCTTC
CDR3aa: CASTTGVGGLYGYTF

abundance: once
d_gene: -
v_gene: TRBV14
j_gene: TRBJ1-1
CDR3nt: TGTGCCAGCAGCCAAGAAGGGATGAACACTGAAGCTTTCTTT
CDR3aa: CASSQEGMNTEAFF

abundance: -
d_gene: -
v_gene: TRBV30
j_gene: TRBJ2-5
CDR3nt: TGTGCCTGGAGTGTTGGAGAGACCCAGTACTTC
CDR3aa: CAWSVGETQYF

abundance: -
d_gene: -
v_gene: TRBV19
j_gene: TRBJ1-1
CDR3nt: TGTGCCAGTAGTATTAATATGAACACTGAAGCTTTCTTT
CDR3aa: CASSINMNTEAFF

abundance: -
d_gene: TRBD1
v_gene: TRBV29-1
j_gene: TRBJ1-2
CDR3nt: TGCAGCGTTGCGATACAGGGGGCGGAGGGAGGTGGCTACACCTTC
CDR3aa: CSVAIQGAEGGGYTF

abundance: -
d_gene: -
v_gene: TRBV12-5
j_gene: TRBJ2-1
CDR3nt: TGTGCTAGTGGTTTCTGGACTGGCGGGTACAATGAGCAGTTCTTC
CDR3aa: CASGFWTGGYNEQFF

abundance: -
d_gene: TRBD2
v_gene: TRBV29-1
j_gene: TRBJ2-1
CDR3nt: TGCAGCGTGCTAGCGGGAGTGAAGAATGAGCAGTTCTTC
CDR3aa: CSVLAGVKNEQFF

abundance: -
d_gene: TRBD2
v_gene: TRBV28
j_gene: TRBJ2-2
CDR3nt: TGTGCCAGCAGTTTAGGGAGGGAAGCCCCCAACACCGGGGAGCTGTTTTTT
CDR3aa: CASSLGREAPNTGELFF

abundance: -
d_gene: -
v_gene: TRBV6-1
j_gene: TRBJ1-1
CDR3nt: TGTGCCAGCAGTATGGCGGGCCGGAGCCCTGAAGCTTTCTTT
CDR3aa: CASSMAGRSPEAFF

abundance: -
d_gene: -
v_gene: TRBV29-1
j_gene: TRBJ1-1
CDR3nt: TGCAGCGTATTTAAGAACACTGAAGCTTTCTTT
CDR3aa: CSVFKNTEAFF

abundance: once
d_gene: TRBD2
v_gene: TRBV29-1
j_gene: TRBJ2-1
CDR3nt: TGCAGCGTTTTTAGCGGGAGAGGGGGCGATGAGCAGTTCTTC
CDR3aa: CSVFSGRGGDEQFF

abundance: -
d_gene: -
v_gene: TRBV12-3/TRBV12-4
j_gene: TRBJ1-1
CDR3nt: TGTGCCAGCAGTCCCATCCCCACTGAAGCTTTCTTT
CDR3aa: CASSPIPTEAFF

abundance: -
d_gene: -
v_gene: TRBV4-2
j_gene: TRBJ2-7
CDR3nt: TGTGCCAGCAGCCAAGAATTGTCAGCCGCCTACGAGCAGTACTTC
CDR3aa: CASSQELSAAYEQYF

abundance: -
d_gene: -
v_gene: TRBV29-1
j_gene: TRBJ2-1
CDR3nt: TGCAGCGTCCTTACTGGCGGTGAGCAGTTCTTC
CDR3aa: CSVLTGGEQFF

abundance: -
d_gene: TRBD1
v_gene: TRBV27
j_gene: TRBJ2-1
CDR3nt: TGTGCCAGCAGTTTAGGGCGGGACAGGCCGTACAATGAGCAGTTCTTC
CDR3aa: CASSLGRDRPYNEQFF

abundance: -
d_gene: -
v_gene: TRBV7-2
j_gene: TRBJ2-7
CDR3nt: TGTGCCAGCAGCCCCGAGACAGTGACGCGCTACGAGCAGTACTTC
CDR3aa: CASSPETVTRYEQYF

abundance: -
d_gene: -
v_gene: TRBV7-6
j_gene: TRBJ2-2
CDR3nt: TGTGCCAGCAGCCCTAGACTAGTGGAGGGCACCGGGGAGCTGTTTTTT
CDR3aa: CASSPRLVEGTGELFF

abundance: -
d_gene: -
v_gene: TRBV7-2
j_gene: TRBJ2-3
CDR3nt: TGTGCCAGCAGCTTATCGGTTTTCACAGATACGCAGTATTTT
CDR3aa: CASSLSVFTDTQYF

abundance: -
d_gene: TRBD1
v_gene: TRBV9
j_gene: TRBJ2-4
CDR3nt: TGTGCCAGCAGCCCCCGGGGACAGGGAAAGAGAAACATTCAGTACTTC
CDR3aa: CASSPRGQGKRNIQYF

abundance: -
d_gene: -
v_gene: TRBV5-6
j_gene: TRBJ1-2
CDR3nt: TGTGCCAGCAGCTTGGGACTAATGAGAGGCTACACCTTC
CDR3aa: CASSLGLMRGYTF

abundance: -
d_gene: -
v_gene: TRBV6-1
j_gene: TRBJ2-1
CDR3nt: TGTGCCAGCAGTCTTCGAGCCGGGACTTTCCTCTACAATGAGCAGTTCTTC
CDR3aa: CASSLRAGTFLYNEQFF

abundance: -
d_gene: TRBD2
v_gene: TRBV5-1
j_gene: TRBJ2-1
CDR3nt: TGCGCCAGCAGCTTATGGCCTCGGGAGGGCCAAGGTGAGCAGTTCTTC
CDR3aa: CASSLWPREGQGEQFF

abundance: -
d_gene: -
v_gene: TRBV9
j_gene: TRBJ2-6
CDR3nt: TGTGCCAGCAGTGAACCACGGGCGGACGGGGCCAACGTCCTGACTTTC
CDR3aa: CASSEPRADGANVLTF

abundance: -
d_gene: -
v_gene: TRBV12-3/TRBV12-4
j_gene: TRBJ2-3
CDR3nt: TGTGCCAGCAGTTTTAAGTGTGGGGGCAGACGCACAGATACGCAGTATTTT
CDR3aa: CASSFKCGGRRTDTQYF

abundance: -
d_gene: -
v_gene: TRBV30
j_gene: TRBJ2-5
CDR3nt: TGTGCCTGGAGTTGGAGGGAGACCCAGTACTTC
CDR3aa: CAWSWRETQYF

abundance: -
d_gene: -
v_gene: TRBV2
j_gene: TRBJ2-1
CDR3nt: TGTGCCAGCAGTGCGGACAGGGTAGGGCGGGAGACCTACAATGAGCAGTTCTTC
CDR3aa: CASSADRVGRETYNEQFF

abundance: -
d_gene: TRBD2
v_gene: TRBV9
j_gene: TRBJ2-3
CDR3nt: TGTGCCAGCAGCGTACGAAGCGGGAGTAATCCAGATACGCAGTATTTT
CDR3aa: CASSVRSGSNPDTQYF

abundance: -
d_gene: TRBD2
v_gene: TRBV20-1
j_gene: TRBJ2-7
CDR3nt: TGCAGTGCTGGGACTTGGACTAGCGGCTACGAGCAGTACTTC
CDR3aa: CSAGTWTSGYEQYF

abundance: -
d_gene: -
v_gene: TRBV11-3
j_gene: TRBJ2-1
CDR3nt: TGTGCCAGCAGCTCCCGGGACAACTCCTACAATGAGCAGTTCTTC
CDR3aa: CASSSRDNSYNEQFF

abundance: -
d_gene: TRBD2
v_gene: TRBV20-1
j_gene: TRBJ2-1
CDR3nt: TGCAGTGCTAGAGGACTAGCCCCGAATGAGCAGTTCTTC
CDR3aa: CSARGLAPNEQFF

abundance: -
d_gene: -
v_gene: TRBV27
j_gene: TRBJ2-1
CDR3nt: TGTGCCAGCACAAGCTGGGTCGGGAATGAGCAGTTCTTC
CDR3aa: CASTSWVGNEQFF

abundance: -
d_gene: -
v_gene: TRBV20-1
j_gene: TRBJ2-1
CDR3nt: TGCAGTGCTAAACAACTAAGAAGTAGGAATGAGCAGTTCTTC
CDR3aa: CSAKQLRSRNEQFF

abundance: -
d_gene: -
v_gene: TRBV2
j_gene: TRBJ2-5
CDR3nt: TGTGCCAGCAGTGATAACGGGATGCGAGAGACCCAGTACTTC
CDR3aa: CASSDNGMRETQYF

abundance: -
d_gene: TRBD1
v_gene: TRBV27
j_gene: TRBJ1-1
CDR3nt: TGTGCCAGCAGAGCAGGGGGCCTACCTCAACGGGAAGCTTTCTTT
CDR3aa: CASRAGGLPQREAFF

abundance: -
d_gene: TRBD2
v_gene: TRBV27
j_gene: TRBJ2-5
CDR3nt: TGTGCCAGCAGTTGGGGACCGGGACTAGCGGGAGAAGAGACCCAGTACTTC
CDR3aa: CASSWGPGLAGEETQYF

abundance: -
d_gene: TRBD1
v_gene: TRBV27
j_gene: TRBJ1-1
CDR3nt: TGTGCCAGCAGTGTTAGGGACAGGGTGGGCAGTGAAGCTTTCTTT
CDR3aa: CASSVRDRVGSEAFF

abundance: -
d_gene: TRBD2
v_gene: TRBV3-1
j_gene: TRBJ2-1
CDR3nt: TGTGCCAGCAGCCAAAGACTAGCGGGGGGTGAGCAGTTCTTC
CDR3aa: CASSQRLAGGEQFF